This TCR beta chain derives from a study of T cells in Graves' hyperthyroidism and ophthalmopathy. TCR beta CDR3 regions were amplified from RNA transcripts. TCR CDR3 underwent first-round RT-PCR with the HTBI primer set. MiXCR, run by TCRdb on the multiplex PCR reads, gives a single entry per CDR3 protein. This table has a few hundred thousand distinct CDR3 sequences, about 15% appearing once. Lactation, pregnancy, other autoimmune disease or uncontrolled infection led to exclusion of patients. For the diagnoses, clinical symptoms, serum thyroxine and TRAb, thyroid ultrasound and orbital computed tomography were used. Material: blood. This receptor was identified in a young woman with Graves' hyperthyroidism.

The CDR3 coding sequence is TGTGCCAGCAGCCTGGGACTAGTAGTCTACGAGCAGTACTTC. This codes for CASSLGLVVYEQYF. The chain carries TRBV3-1 and TRBJ2-7; 8 bases fit TRBD2. Germline V lookup: CDR1 LGHDT, CDR2 YNNKEL (reference sequence). The CDR3 has 14 amino acids. V trimming: 4 bases; J trimming: 3 bases; junction bases outside the gene matches: 5.